This is a list of T cell receptor beta chains from one sample in a study of blood T cells in healthy people across ages. TCRdb re-called the 5' RACE reads with MiXCR, one entry per CDR3 protein. The sample consists of fewer than 2,000,000 distinct CDR3 sequences, 39% of them appearing once. The material sequenced was blood. The receptors originated from a human donor in good health. The CDR3 runs from the conserved cysteine through the conserved F or W. The D gene is left open where the match is weak. The size field is filled for only some rows; it gives once, few, many or a size class.

J: TRBJ1-4
V: TRBV5-1
size: .
D: .
DNA: TGCGCCAGCAGCCTGGGTGTTACGGGGAAGAATGAAAAACTGTTTTTT
CDR3: CASSLGVTGKNEKLFF

J: TRBJ2-7
V: TRBV20-1
size: .
D: .
DNA: TGCAGTGCTAGAGAATCGGCAGGGCCCTACGAGCAGTACTTC
CDR3: CSARESAGPYEQYF

J: TRBJ2-7
V: TRBV7-9
size: many
D: .
DNA: TGTGCCAGCAGCCCCGTGGGGGCCGTAGACGAGCAGTACTTC
CDR3: CASSPVGAVDEQYF

J: TRBJ2-3
V: TRBV18
size: few
D: TRBD1
DNA: TGTGCCAGCTCACCCCCAGGGGGTCCCTCATACGATACGCAGTATTTT
CDR3: CASSPPGGPSYDTQYF

J: TRBJ2-5
V: TRBV27
size: few
D: .
DNA: TGTGCCAGCAGTTTTGGGGGAAACCCGGAGACCCAGTACTTC
CDR3: CASSFGGNPETQYF

J: TRBJ2-3
V: TRBV7-2
size: once
D: TRBD1
DNA: TGTGCCAGCAGCTCTGGACAGGCCCTAAGCACAGATACGCAGTATTTT
CDR3: CASSSGQALSTDTQYF

J: TRBJ2-1
V: TRBV28
size: few
D: TRBD2
DNA: TGTGCCAGCAGCTCTCCCTTCCGCGGGGGGGCCGGGAATGAGCAGTTCTTC
CDR3: CASSSPFRGGAGNEQFF

J: TRBJ2-1
V: TRBV27
size: .
D: TRBD1
DNA: TGTGCCAGCAGCCCAGGGACAGGGTATCATGAGCAGTTCTTC
CDR3: CASSPGTGYHEQFF

J: TRBJ2-3
V: TRBV7-2
size: many
D: TRBD2
DNA: TGTGCCAGCAGCTTAAGCGGGGGGACCACAGATACGCAGTATTTT
CDR3: CASSLSGGTTDTQYF

J: TRBJ2-5
V: TRBV7-9
size: few
D: .
DNA: TGTGCCAGCAGCTCGTACAGGGACACCCAAGAGACCCAGTACTTC
CDR3: CASSSYRDTQETQYF

J: TRBJ1-4
V: TRBV4-1
size: .
D: .
DNA: TGCGCCAGCAGCCAAGATCGGACACCTAAATATGAAAAACTGTTTTTT
CDR3: CASSQDRTPKYEKLFF

J: TRBJ1-1
V: TRBV19
size: .
D: .
DNA: TGTGCCGGTATCAAAGGGAGAACGAACACTGAAGCTTTCTTT
CDR3: CAGIKGRTNTEAFF

J: TRBJ1-1
V: TRBV12-3/TRBV12-4
size: .
D: .
DNA: TGTGCCAGCAGTTCGGGACACTTCATAAGGGGGATGATGAACACTGAAGCTTTCTTT
CDR3: CASSSGHFIRGMMNTEAFF

J: TRBJ2-6
V: TRBV6-2/TRBV6-3
size: .
D: .
DNA: TGTGCCAGCAGTTATCGAAATCCGGGACACGGCTCTGGGGCCAACGTCCTGACTTTC
CDR3: CASSYRNPGHGSGANVLTF

J: TRBJ1-2
V: TRBV10-3
size: once
D: .
DNA: TGTGCCAGGCGCTTGGAGGGTCAGGAAGGCTACACCTTC
CDR3: CARRLEGQEGYTF

J: TRBJ2-6
V: TRBV5-6
size: few
D: TRBD2
DNA: TGTGCCAGCACCGGACTAGCGGGGGACCTCTCTGGGGCCAACGTCCTGACTTTC
CDR3: CASTGLAGDLSGANVLTF

J: TRBJ1-1
V: TRBV7-2
size: few
D: TRBD1
DNA: TGTGCCATTTCCAGGGGGGGTAAAACTGAAGCTTTCTTT
CDR3: CAISRGGKTEAFF

J: TRBJ2-4
V: TRBV29-1
size: .
D: .
DNA: TGCAGCGTCCCTTCAGGGAATCCCTACGTGCAGTACTTC
CDR3: CSVPSGNPYVQYF

J: TRBJ2-1
V: TRBV27
size: .
D: .
DNA: TGTGCCAGCAGTTTATTGAGGGACTTCCCAATTTACAATGAGCAGTTCTTC
CDR3: CASSLLRDFPIYNEQFF

J: TRBJ2-1
V: TRBV24-1
size: few
D: TRBD2
DNA: TGTGCCACCAGGTCTAGCGGATACAATGAGCAGTTCTTC
CDR3: CATRSSGYNEQFF

J: TRBJ2-7
V: TRBV10-3
size: few
D: TRBD1
DNA: TGTGCCATCAGTGAGAGACAGGGCTACTACGAGCAGTACTTC
CDR3: CAISERQGYYEQYF

J: TRBJ2-3
V: TRBV20-1
size: once
D: TRBD2
DNA: TGCAGTGCTAGAGATCGACTAGCGGGGGGGGATACGCAGTATTTT
CDR3: CSARDRLAGGDTQYF

J: TRBJ2-4
V: TRBV27
size: .
D: TRBD2
DNA: TGTGCCAGCAGTCCCCAAATTTGGGGGGGGGAAGCCAAAAACATTCAGTACTTC
CDR3: CASSPQIWGGEAKNIQYF

J: TRBJ2-7
V: TRBV9
size: few
D: TRBD1
DNA: TGTGCCAGCAGCGGCTGGGACAGCGGATCCTACGAGCAGTACTTC
CDR3: CASSGWDSGSYEQYF

J: TRBJ2-5
V: TRBV29-1
size: many
D: .
DNA: TGCAGCGTTGAATTGGGGGAGACCCAGTACTTC
CDR3: CSVELGETQYF

J: TRBJ2-5
V: TRBV4-3
size: .
D: TRBD1
DNA: TGCACCAGCAGCCAAGATTGGGGACAGCAAGAGACCCAGTACTTC
CDR3: CTSSQDWGQQETQYF

J: TRBJ2-7
V: TRBV7-9
size: once
D: .
DNA: TGTACCAGCAGCCCCCACATACAAAACGGAGCCTACGAGCAGTACTTC
CDR3: CTSSPHIQNGAYEQYF

J: TRBJ1-2
V: TRBV29-1
size: few
D: .
DNA: TGCAGCGTTGAAGGAGGGTCAGCTAACTATGGCTACACCTTC
CDR3: CSVEGGSANYGYTF

J: TRBJ1-2
V: TRBV7-9
size: .
D: TRBD1
DNA: TGTGCCAGCAGCTTAAGGGGGACAGGGGATAACTGTGGCTACACCTTC
CDR3: CASSLRGTGDNCGYTF

J: TRBJ1-2
V: TRBV7-9
size: .
D: .
DNA: TGTGCCAGCAGCTTAGCGGTGGGGATCCTGTTCTATCGCTACACCTTC
CDR3: CASSLAVGILFYRYTF

J: TRBJ1-2
V: TRBV6-6
size: .
D: TRBD1
DNA: TGTGCCAGCAGCCTAACCTCAGGGGGCTACTATGGCTACACCTTC
CDR3: CASSLTSGGYYGYTF

J: TRBJ2-1
V: TRBV20-1
size: few
D: .
DNA: TGCAGTGCTAGAGTTGCAAAGGGGGACGGAACCTACAATGAGCAGTTCTTC
CDR3: CSARVAKGDGTYNEQFF

J: TRBJ1-1
V: TRBV14
size: few
D: .
DNA: TGTGCCAGCAGCCCGATCTTGAGGGGCACTGAAGCTTTCTTT
CDR3: CASSPILRGTEAFF

J: TRBJ1-1
V: TRBV15
size: .
D: .
DNA: TGTGCCACCAGCAGGGCCGTAAGCCTGGTTTTCTTT
CDR3: CATSRAVSLVFF

J: TRBJ1-1
V: TRBV15
size: .
D: .
DNA: TGTGCCACCAGCAGAGATAGGGGGGGATCCGAAAGTTTCTTT
CDR3: CATSRDRGGSESFF